This T cell receptor (beta chain) appears in the sequencing data of a study of blood T cells in healthy people across ages (dated by TCRdb to about 2015). Background on the whole study: In model experiments, roughly one uniquely barcoded TCR beta cDNA molecule per two T cells was captured by template switching. Age-related changes in TCR beta repertoire diversity were measured in the study by deep sequencing normalized with unique cDNA molecular identifiers. The donors were divided into four age groups: young (average approximately 17 years), middle-aged (around 37), aged (about 60) and long-lived (about 84). Donors of different ages were randomly distributed across sequencing lanes to avoid experimental bias. The study analyzed two additional independent replicas of 1 million unique cDNA reads from the same blood draw for two donors, one aged 18 to 30 and one aged 80 or older. Points the paper makes about the study in general: Conclusive comparison of naive and antigen-experienced compartments was prevented by the profiling of bulk unsorted PBMCs. The percentage of naive T cells measured by flow cytometry correlated strongly with observed TCR beta diversity. Observed TCR beta diversity per million T cells fell roughly linearly with age, and a significant reduction was already apparent by age roughly 40. The CMV infection status of donors was not known, potentially confounding age-related changes in expanded clonotypes. Compared with the aged group, the long-lived group had more naive CD4+ T cells, fewer expanded clones and increased TCR diversity, a pattern suggesting age selection. Total diversity estimates from one million sequenced T cells were considered lower bounds and underestimates.

The germline V gene (reference sequence) supplies CDR1 LGHDT and CDR2 YNNKEL. The CDR3 has 13 amino acids, counting the end cysteine and phenylalanine. The kept DNA is CDR3 alone, 39 bases in frame from the first base. This clonotype was detected a few times. Its antigen is still unknown. No base quality information exists; no much larger clone differs at one position. The library was produced with 5' RACE. The instrument was an Illumina HiSeq 2500. A second PCR of roughly 6 to 12 cycles was run with a J-beta primer mix and a sample-barcoded 5' primer. A unique molecular identifier was introduced onto each TCR beta cDNA molecule by a template-switch 5' adaptor carrying 12 random nucleotides. At least 2.5 million CDR3-containing paired-end reads were obtained from each sample. The Mint cDNA synthesis kit, primed by a TRBC-specific oligonucleotide, was used to synthesize first-strand cDNA from all RNA. All cDNA was treated with uracil-DNA glycosylase and then went through a first 18-cycle PCR with the universal primers M1SS and BC2_uni_R. The study's own analysis went as follows. Each sample was normalized by randomly selecting 1 million high-quality reads, each carrying a distinct molecular identifier. Reads with shared molecular identifiers were discarded instead of being binned into consensus sequences. CDR3 identification, clonotype clustering and error correction used MiTCR with a Q25 quality threshold and the strictest error-elimination algorithm. Lower-bound total TCR beta diversity was estimated with a nonparametric unseen species model using Euler transformation. TCRdb cleaned the public reads at Q25 with fastp, built clones with MiXCR and kept in-frame beta chains. Every entry covers one CDR3 protein and lists the most common genes and DNA from its rows. V and J calls and clone size were set by TCRdb, not the authors. For this sample the table gives fewer than 900,000 distinct CDR3 sequences, of which 40% to 45% were detected only once. The biggest ten clones account for 20% to 25% of the sample.

Donors were 30 to 45 systemically healthy Caucasian individuals from Russia aged 6 to 90 years. Each donor gave 8 to 10 milliliters of peripheral blood, drawn into EDTA-treated Vacutainer tubes. PBMCs were isolated by Ficoll-Paque density-gradient centrifugation, with at least 6 million obtained per sample. Total RNA, at least 5 micrograms per sample, was extracted from PBMCs with Trizol reagent. For every donor, flow cytometry on a PBMC aliquot measured the percentage of naive CD45RAhigh/CD27high T cells. Sequenced material: blood. The receptor chain draws on TRBV3-1 and TRBJ2-1, and 8 bases in between align with TRBD1. TRBJ2-7 explains the end of the DNA better; the J call may be wrong. This sequence was found in a woman between 55 and 75 years old in good health. The DNA reads as follows: TGTGCCAGCAGCCGATTCGACAGGGGTGAGCAGTACTTC. It specifies CASSRFDRGEQYF.